A single sample is the source of the 15 T cell receptor beta chains below, sequenced in a study of CD8 T cells in Susac syndrome. After extraction with the RNeasy kit, roughly 0.5 to 1 ug of the RNA was reverse transcribed using random hexamers. TCRdb passed the immunoSEQ multiplex PCR reads through MiXCR, listing each CDR3 protein once. The data contain some 180,000 distinct CDR3 sequences, around 96% of them singletons. The sample taken for sequencing was CD4+ T cells from PBMCs. These receptors originate from a human donor in good health.

The V and J genes are TRBV29-1 and TRBJ1-2; 8 bases align to TRBD1. The CDR3 runs 14 residues. Germline trimming cut 3 bases from V and 2 bases from J; bases unmatched to any gene: 5. From germline, CDR1 is SQVTM and CDR2 ANQGSEA. As DNA, the CDR3 is TGCAGCGTTGACCTGGGACAGGCAAACTATGGCTACACCTTC. Its protein is CSVDLGQANYGYTF. The whole variable domain, filled in from reference TRBV29-1 and TRBJ1-2, reads SAVISQKPSRDICQRGTSLTIQCQVDSQVTMMFWYRQQPGQSLTLIATANQGSEATYESGFVIDKFPISRPNLTFSTLTVSNMSPEDSSIYLCSVDLGQANYGYTFGSGTRLTVV.

The chain links TRBV20-1 to TRBJ2-4, with 11 bases fitting TRBD2. The germline V gene encodes CDR1 DFQATT and CDR2 SNEGSKA (reference sequence). With 6 bases clipped from V and 5 bases from J, the junction kept 6 bases outside the gene matches. The CDR3 is 14 residues long. CDR3 DNA sequence: TGCAGTGCCACACTAGCGGGAGCGGAAAACATTCAGTACTTC. This encodes CSATLAGAENIQYF.

The rearrangement links TRBV7-2 to TRBJ1-1; 7 bases agree with TRBD1. Looked up from germline, CDR1 is SGHTA and CDR2 is FQGNSA. With 5 bases clipped from V and 4 bases from J, the junction kept 10 bases outside the gene matches. This CDR3 has 15 amino acids. The CDR3 nucleotides read TGTGCCAGCAGCCTTCAGACAGGGAAGGGCACTGAAGCTTTCTTT. It codes for CASSLQTGKGTEAFF.

The chain uses TRBV20-1 and TRBJ1-5; possible D gene TRBD1, 5 bases. Germline values: CDR1 DFQATT, CDR2 SNEGSKA (reference sequence). The CDR3 length is 15 residues. With 5 bases removed from V and 2 bases from J, the gap between germline ends came to 16 bases. The CDR3 loop reads CSAFSGTWGNQPQHF. CDR3 nucleotides: TGCAGTGCTTTCTCAGGGACCTGGGGCAATCAGCCCCAGCATTTT.

The CDR3 nucleotides are TGTGCCAGCATTAGCGGGAAAGAGACCCAGTACTTC. This sequence encodes CASISGKETQYF. The genes are TRBV28 and TRBJ2-5, with 8 bases aligning to TRBD2. Germline CDR1 is MDHEN and CDR2 is SYDVKM. CDR3 length: 12 amino acids. The V segment lost 7 bases and the J segment 3 bases; nucleotides outside the gene matches: 1.

V gene TRBV20-1 combines with J gene TRBJ1-2, with 7 bases aligning to TRBD1. The CDR3 runs to 15 residues. Germline assignment: CDR1 DFQATT and CDR2 SNEGSKA (reference sequence). Germline trimming cut 5 bases from V and 0 bases from J; bases unmatched to any gene: 9. The CDR3 loop is CSASPGQDSNYGYTF. The CDR3 nucleotides read TGCAGTGCTTCCCCCGGACAGGATTCTAACTATGGCTACACCTTC.

The V gene is TRBV27, the J gene TRBJ2-3; D ambiguous. The CDR3 is 13 residues long. Germline V gene data show CDR1 as MNHEY and CDR2 as SMNVEV (reference sequence). With 7 bases removed from V and 3 bases from J, the gap between germline ends came to 11 bases. The CDR3 DNA reads as TGTGCCAGCATGGGTAGCTTTACAGATACGCAGTATTTT. This sequence encodes CASMGSFTDTQYF.

CDR3 amino acids: CSAIDRVLSYSNQPQHF. The CDR3 nucleotides are TGCAGTGCGATAGACAGGGTGCTCTCCTATAGCAATCAGCCCCAGCATTTT. The genes are TRBV20-1 and TRBJ1-5; 7 nucleotides agree with TRBD1. Germline V gene sequence: CDR1 DFQATT, CDR2 SNEGSKA (reference sequence). The CDR3 contains 17 residues. V was clipped by 6 bases and J by 0 bases; unmatched bases: 14.

This chain links TRBV30 with TRBJ2-7; no clear D. The CDR3 spans 12 residues. V lost 3 bases and J 2 bases, leaving 8 bases between the germline ends. Germline V gene sequence: CDR1 GTSNPN, CDR2 SVGIG (reference sequence). The chain's CDR3 is CAWRNPAYEQYF. The CDR3 DNA is TGTGCCTGGAGAAACCCCGCCTACGAGCAGTACTTC. The complete variable domain, with remaining parts taken from reference TRBV30 and TRBJ2-7, reads SQTIHQWPATLVQPVGSPLSLECTVEGTSNPNLYWYRQAAGRGLQLLFYSVGIGQISSEVPQNLSASRPQDRQFILSSKKLLLSDSGFYLCAWRNPAYEQYFGPGTRLTVT.

The table lists this clonotype with a few counts. The chain employs TRBV15 and TRBJ2-5, with TRBD2 identical over 11 bases. CDR3 length: 15 residues. Germline V gene sequence: CDR1 LNHNV, CDR2 YYDKDF (reference sequence). V was clipped by 3 bases and J by 2 bases; unmatched bases: 2. Here the CDR3 reads CATSRGLAEQETQYF. The CDR3 DNA is TGTGCCACCAGCAGGGGACTAGCGGAACAAGAGACCCAGTACTTC.

The rearrangement links TRBV6-5 to TRBJ2-4; TRBD1 is a possible D gene (6 bases). Trimming cost V 10 bases and J 7 bases, with 17 bases left between them. CDR1 and CDR2 (germline): MNHEY, SVGAGI. The CDR3 is 13 residues long. The chain's CDR3 is CATGLIQGNIQYF. The CDR3 DNA follows: TGTGCCACCGGGCTCATCCAGGGGAACATTCAGTACTTC.

The V and J genes are TRBV20-1 and TRBJ1-1; D call uncertain. This CDR3 region has 10 residues. Between the trimmed V and J ends, which lost 6 bases and 8 bases, there was a span of 10 bases. CDR1 DFQATT and CDR2 SNEGSKA come from the germline V gene (reference sequence). This CDR3 reads CSAMFGEAFF. CDR3 DNA: TGCAGTGCCATGTTTGGGGAAGCTTTCTTT.

J is TRBJ1-1 and V is TRBV29-1; TRBD1 is a possible D gene (6 bases). CDR3 size: 13 residues. Trimming pared 7 bases from V and 1 base from J, leaving 13 bases between. Germline CDR1 is SQVTM and CDR2 is ANQGSEA. CDR3 bases: TGCAGCGGCCAGGGGTTTGCGAACACTGAAGCTTTCTTT. It is translated as CSGQGFANTEAFF.

The CDR3: CSAFPGTGGREQYF. CDR3 sequence (DNA): TGCAGTGCTTTCCCCGGGACAGGGGGCAGGGAGCAGTACTTC. The rearrangement links TRBV20-1 to TRBJ2-7, with TRBD1 matching over 12 bases. The junction had 9 bases not matched to a gene; V was cut back by 5 bases and J by 7 bases. The CDR3 spans 14 residues. CDR1 and CDR2 from the germline V gene are DFQATT and SNEGSKA (reference sequence).

V usage is TRBV12-3 or TRBV12-4 and J usage is TRBJ1-2, with TRBD1 matching over 8 bases. Trimming removed 3 bases from V and 3 bases from J; junction bases left unmatched: 3. The CDR3 is 14 amino acids. This CDR3 reads CASSFGQGDYGYTF. In DNA, the CDR3 is TGTGCCAGCAGTTTTGGACAGGGAGACTATGGCTACACCTTC.